This TCR beta chain was recorded in a study of graft-versus-host responses after intestinal transplantation. In the study overall: Each patient got anti-thymocyte globulin induction, then tacrolimus and steroids for roughly 3 years.

TCRdb keeps only in-frame clones here, not all; method: immunoSEQ multiplex PCR. The sample includes 80,000 or so clones, approximately 92% of them seen just once. This TCR was sampled from a human patient who received an intestinal transplant, so some T cells may come from the graft donor. Here the sequenced sample was PBMCs, taken 98 days after intestinal transplantation.

In DNA form, the CDR3 reads TGCAGCGCTTCGACAGGGACAGCGGACGAGCAGTACTTC. Residues: CSASTGTADEQYF. J is TRBJ2-7 and V is TRBV29-1; the match to TRBD1 covers 7 bases. Germline CDR1 is SQVTM and CDR2 is ANQGSEA. Unmatched junction bases numbered 11, after V lost 7 bases and J lost 5 bases. The CDR3 spans 13 residues.